This TCR beta chain was recorded in a study of cytomegalovirus exposure and HLA in healthy donors. This CDR3 is built from 15 residues. Germline-derived CDR1 and CDR2 are ENHRY and SYGVKD. The V and J ends lost 2 bases and 2 bases, in that order; junction bases with no gene match: 3. Whole-study findings and limits: An Asian-associated ancestry cluster reportedly showed fewer N-insertions than the roughly 600-donor mean in a later analysis. Among TCR beta chains, those listed as cytomegalovirus-associated numbered some 160.

A multiplex PCR was run with 60 Vbeta primers and 13 Jbeta primers. Assay used: immunoSEQ multiplex PCR; TCRdb lists only in-frame clones, some missing. This sample has 160,000 or so clones; about four fifths occur once, and the top ten carry about 1%. Worth noting for this clone: The antigen is unknown.

The rearrangement joins TRBV10-3 to TRBJ2-5; the match to TRBD1 covers 9 bases. The clonotype comes from a young man in good health and CMV-seronegative. Sequences were obtained from PBMCs. The CDR3 reads CAISELTGGQETQYF. As DNA, the CDR3 is TGTGCCATCAGTGAGCTGACAGGGGGGCAAGAGACCCAGTACTTC.